This T cell receptor (beta chain) was sequenced during a study of cytomegalovirus exposure and HLA in healthy donors. Study findings and constraints: The classifier, whose performance was assessed in both the original and validation cohorts, reportedly diagnosed cytomegalovirus status with high specificity and sensitivity. CMV antigen specificity was confirmed in vitro for three CMV-associated chains.

The data were produced by immunoSEQ multiplex PCR, yet TCRdb's version contains in-frame clones alone and is incomplete. The table includes some 140,000 clones, 80% to 90% detected once. A remark on this clone: Its antigen is as yet unknown.

The CDR3 spans 12 residues. Germline CDR1 reads LNHDA; CDR2 reads SQIVND (reference sequence). The ends were cut back, 1 base at V and 6 bases at J, with 4 bases in the middle. The sequence was collected from a man between 18 and 29 years old in good health and CMV-seronegative. The chain recombines TRBV19 with TRBJ2-1; no definite D call. The specimen was PBMCs. DNA of the CDR3: TGTGCCAGTAGTATAGGAGGCAATGAGCAGTTCTTC. This gives the protein CASSIGGNEQFF.